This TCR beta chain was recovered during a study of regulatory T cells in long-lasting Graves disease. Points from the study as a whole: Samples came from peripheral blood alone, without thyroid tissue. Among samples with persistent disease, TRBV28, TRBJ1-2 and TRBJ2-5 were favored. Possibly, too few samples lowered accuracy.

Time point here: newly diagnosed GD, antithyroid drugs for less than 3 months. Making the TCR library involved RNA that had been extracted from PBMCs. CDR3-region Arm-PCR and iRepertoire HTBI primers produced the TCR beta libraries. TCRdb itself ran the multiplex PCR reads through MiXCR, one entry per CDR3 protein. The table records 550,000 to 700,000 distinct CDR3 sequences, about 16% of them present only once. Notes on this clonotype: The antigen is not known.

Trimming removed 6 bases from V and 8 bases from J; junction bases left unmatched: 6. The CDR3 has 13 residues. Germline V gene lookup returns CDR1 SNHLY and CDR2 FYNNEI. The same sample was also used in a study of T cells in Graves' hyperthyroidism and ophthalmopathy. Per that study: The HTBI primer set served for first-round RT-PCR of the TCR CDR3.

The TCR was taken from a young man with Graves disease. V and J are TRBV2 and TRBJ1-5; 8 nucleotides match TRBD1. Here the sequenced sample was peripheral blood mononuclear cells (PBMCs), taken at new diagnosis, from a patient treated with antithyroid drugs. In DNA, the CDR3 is TGTGCCAGCAGAGGGGACAGGTCAGAGCCCCAGCATTTT. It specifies CASRGDRSEPQHF.